The following is a T cell receptor (beta chain) sequence with its context. This receptor's antigen is unknown. No clone much larger than this one lies a single base away; base qualities are absent. Total RNA was extracted from the cultured T cells with TRIzol reagent. 5' rapid amplification of cDNA ends (5'RACE) was the method used to amplify TCRbeta libraries from the RNA. Before sequencing, Qubit, an Agilent instrument, and quantitative PCR were used to check library concentration and integrity. Qualified libraries were sequenced on Illumina HiSeq or MiSeq by a commercial service provider. As for the authors' bioinformatics: TCR sequences in each sample were identified using MiXCR version 1.8.2. Qualified clones required a CDR3 longer than four amino acids, an in-frame nucleotide length, and no stop codon. A read counted as effective if the read contained the complete CDR3 structure. Expanded clones were validated by RT-PCR with 24 Vbeta primers, GeneScan spectratyping, and Sanger sequencing. TCRdb reprocessed the public reads (quality trimming at Q25 with fastp, clone calling with MiXCR) and kept in-frame beta chains. Merged by CDR3 protein, the rows form single entries marked with the most common genes and DNA. The V and J calls were not made by the authors but by TCRdb's processing. The sample table lists about 9,800 distinct CDR3 sequences, about 43% of them with a count of one. The top ten constitute over 50% of the sample.

This sample is part of a study of T cell repertoires and leukemia-associated antigens (dated by TCRdb to between 2018 and 2021). General notes on the study: About 5.1 to 7 million read pairs and about 3.3 to 5.0 million effective reads were obtained per sample, with some 16 million effective reads obtained overall. Using in vitro peptide stimulation of healthy T cells, the study set out to figure out what antigen is recognized by a TCR Vbeta21 clone that had previously been found in CML patients.

The CDR3 goes from the cysteine to the phenylalanine over 16 residues. The entry retains the CDR3 DNA only, 48 bases that are in frame from base 1. Clipping removes 0 bases from V and 7 bases from J, with 7 as the unmatched junction base count. According to the germline V gene, CDR1 reads SGHTA and CDR2 reads FQGNSA. The full study reports these points: Direct testing of the expanded clones' antigen specificity and function was not done, and further investigation was required. No significant differences among the four groups were observed in the numbers of Vbeta genes (about 60), Jbeta genes (around 14), VDJ rearrangements, or unique CDR3s.

As a first step, the CD3+ T cells were left to rest overnight in RPMI 1640 lacking fetal bovine serum, at around 2.5 million cells/mL. Following the manufacturer's instructions, MACS immunomagnetic beads were used to pull CD3+ T cells out of the PBMCs. Sequenced sample: CD3+ T cells sorted from blood and cultured. Recombination linked TRBV7-2 to TRBJ1-3, with 9 central nucleotides matching TRBD1. The TCR originated in a female donor in good health. CDR3 loop: CASSLARGQGLNTIYF. The nucleotide sequence is given as TGTGCCAGCAGCTTAGCAAGGGGACAGGGACTGAACACCATATATTTT.